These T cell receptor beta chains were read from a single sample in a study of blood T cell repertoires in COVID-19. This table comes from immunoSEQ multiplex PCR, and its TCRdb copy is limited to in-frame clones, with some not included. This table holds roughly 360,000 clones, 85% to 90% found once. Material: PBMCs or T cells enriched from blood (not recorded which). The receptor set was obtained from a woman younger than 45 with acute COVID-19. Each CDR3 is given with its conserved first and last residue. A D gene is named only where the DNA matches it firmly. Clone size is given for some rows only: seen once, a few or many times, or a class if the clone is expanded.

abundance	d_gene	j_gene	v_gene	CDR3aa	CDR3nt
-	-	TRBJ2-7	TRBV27	CASRIQGSYEQYF	TGTGCCAGCAGGATACAGGGTTCCTACGAGCAGTACTTC
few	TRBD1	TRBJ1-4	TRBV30	CAWSRDRQGATNEKLFF	TGTGCCTGGAGCCGGGACAGACAGGGGGCAACTAATGAAAAACTGTTTTTT
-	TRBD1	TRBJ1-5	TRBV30	CAWSAPGQGVHQPQHF	TGTGCCTGGAGTGCTCCGGGACAGGGAGTACATCAGCCCCAGCATTTT
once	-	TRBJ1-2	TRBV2	CASSYYTGYTF	TGTGCCAGCAGTTACTATACTGGCTACACCTTC
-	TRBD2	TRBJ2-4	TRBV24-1	CATSDPGLAGVIQYF	TGTGCCACCAGTGACCCGGGACTAGCGGGAGTTATTCAGTACTTC
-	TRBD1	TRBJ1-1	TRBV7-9	CASSSGTENTEAFF	TGTGCCAGCAGCTCGGGGACAGAGAACACTGAAGCTTTCTTT
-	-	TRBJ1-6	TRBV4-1	CASSQSSSYNSPLHF	TGCGCCAGCAGCCAGAGTAGCTCCTATAATTCACCCCTCCACTTT
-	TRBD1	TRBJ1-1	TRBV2	CASSGQGRGEAFF	TGTGCCAGCTCCGGACAGGGTAGAGGTGAAGCTTTCTTT
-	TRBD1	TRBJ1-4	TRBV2	CASSAQGQGLEKLFF	TGTGCCAGCAGCGCTCAAGGACAGGGCCTCGAAAAACTGTTTTTT
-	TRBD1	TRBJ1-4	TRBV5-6	CASSRDRGATNEKLFF	TGTGCCAGCAGCAGAGACAGGGGAGCAACTAATGAAAAACTGTTTTTT
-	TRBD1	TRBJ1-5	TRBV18	CASSPLAGGSEQPQHF	TGTGCCAGCTCACCATTGGCAGGGGGTTCGGAGCAGCCCCAGCATTTT
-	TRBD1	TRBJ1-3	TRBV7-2	CASSSAPGGRSGNTIYF	TGTGCCAGCAGCTCGGCCCCAGGGGGACGGTCTGGAAACACCATATATTTT
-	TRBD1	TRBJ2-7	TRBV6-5	CASSYGQGAGEQYF	TGTGCCAGCAGCTACGGACAGGGGGCGGGTGAGCAGTACTTC
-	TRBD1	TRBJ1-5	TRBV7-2	CASSFTTGAHQPQHF	TGTGCCAGCAGCTTTACGACAGGGGCGCATCAGCCCCAGCATTTT
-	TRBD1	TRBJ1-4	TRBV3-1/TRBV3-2	CASSQGQGAWEKLFF	TGTGCCAGCAGCCAAGGACAGGGTGCATGGGAAAAACTGTTTTTT
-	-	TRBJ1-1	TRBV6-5	CASSYTTWGLNTEAFF	TGTGCCAGCAGTTACACTACCTGGGGACTCAACACTGAAGCTTTCTTT
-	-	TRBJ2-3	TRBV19	CASRARSRGQDTQYF	TGTGCCAGTAGAGCTAGGAGCAGGGGCCAAGATACGCAGTATTTT
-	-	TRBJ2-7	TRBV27	CASSLRGTKVYEQYF	TGTGCCAGCAGTTTAAGGGGGACAAAAGTCTACGAGCAGTACTTC
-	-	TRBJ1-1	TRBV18	CASSPGSAGTEAFF	TGTGCCAGCTCACCCGGGAGCGCTGGGACTGAAGCTTTCTTT
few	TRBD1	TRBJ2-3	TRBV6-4	CASSDGRGTGADTQYF	TGTGCCAGCAGTGACGGTCGGGGGACAGGGGCAGATACGCAGTATTTT
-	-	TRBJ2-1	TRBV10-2	CASSGGLQYEQFF	TGCGCCAGCAGCGGGGGGCTCCAATATGAGCAGTTCTTC
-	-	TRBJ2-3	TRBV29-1	CSVDPYPGGRSTDTQYF	TGCAGCGTTGACCCCTACCCAGGGGGGCGAAGCACAGATACGCAGTATTTT
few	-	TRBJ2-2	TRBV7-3	CASSSGSVPGELFF	TGTGCCAGCAGCTCAGGATCGGTTCCCGGGGAGCTGTTTTTT
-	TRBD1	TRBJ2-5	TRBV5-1	CASSSAGTGVSTQYF	TGCGCCAGCAGCAGCGCCGGGACAGGGGTGTCGACCCAGTACTTC